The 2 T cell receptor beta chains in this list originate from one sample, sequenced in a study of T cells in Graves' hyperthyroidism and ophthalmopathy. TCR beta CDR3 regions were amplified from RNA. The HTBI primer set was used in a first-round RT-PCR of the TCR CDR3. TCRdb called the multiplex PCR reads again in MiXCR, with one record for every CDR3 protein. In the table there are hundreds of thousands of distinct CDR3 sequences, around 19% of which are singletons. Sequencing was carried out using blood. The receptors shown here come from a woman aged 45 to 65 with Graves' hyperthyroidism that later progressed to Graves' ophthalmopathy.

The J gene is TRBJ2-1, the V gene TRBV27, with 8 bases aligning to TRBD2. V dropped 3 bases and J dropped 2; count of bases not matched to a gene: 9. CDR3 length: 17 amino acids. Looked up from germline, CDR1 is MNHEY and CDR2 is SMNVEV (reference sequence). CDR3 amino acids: CASSLLLAGGPYNEQFF. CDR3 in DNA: TGTGCCAGCAGTTTGTTATTGGCGGGGGGCCCCTACAATGAGCAGTTCTTC.

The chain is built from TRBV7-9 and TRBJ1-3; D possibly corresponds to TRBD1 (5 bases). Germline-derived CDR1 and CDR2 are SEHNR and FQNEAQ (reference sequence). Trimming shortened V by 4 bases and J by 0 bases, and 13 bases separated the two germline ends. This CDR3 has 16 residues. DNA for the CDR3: TGTGCCAGCAGCTCCAGCCCCGGGACCTCTGGAAACACCATATATTTT. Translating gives CASSSSPGTSGNTIYF.